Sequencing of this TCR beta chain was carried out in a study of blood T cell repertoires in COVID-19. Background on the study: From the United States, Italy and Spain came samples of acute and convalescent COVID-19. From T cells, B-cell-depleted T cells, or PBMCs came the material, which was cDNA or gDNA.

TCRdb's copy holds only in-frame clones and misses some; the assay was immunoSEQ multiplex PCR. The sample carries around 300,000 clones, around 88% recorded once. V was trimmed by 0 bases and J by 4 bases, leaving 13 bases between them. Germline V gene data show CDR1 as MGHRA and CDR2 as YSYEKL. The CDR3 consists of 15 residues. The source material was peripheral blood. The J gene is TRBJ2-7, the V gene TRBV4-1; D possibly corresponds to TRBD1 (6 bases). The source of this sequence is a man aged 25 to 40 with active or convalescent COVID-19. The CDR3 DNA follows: TGCGCCAGCAGCCAAGAGTCAAGGGGGTGGTACGAGCAGTACTTC. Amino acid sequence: CASSQESRGWYEQYF.